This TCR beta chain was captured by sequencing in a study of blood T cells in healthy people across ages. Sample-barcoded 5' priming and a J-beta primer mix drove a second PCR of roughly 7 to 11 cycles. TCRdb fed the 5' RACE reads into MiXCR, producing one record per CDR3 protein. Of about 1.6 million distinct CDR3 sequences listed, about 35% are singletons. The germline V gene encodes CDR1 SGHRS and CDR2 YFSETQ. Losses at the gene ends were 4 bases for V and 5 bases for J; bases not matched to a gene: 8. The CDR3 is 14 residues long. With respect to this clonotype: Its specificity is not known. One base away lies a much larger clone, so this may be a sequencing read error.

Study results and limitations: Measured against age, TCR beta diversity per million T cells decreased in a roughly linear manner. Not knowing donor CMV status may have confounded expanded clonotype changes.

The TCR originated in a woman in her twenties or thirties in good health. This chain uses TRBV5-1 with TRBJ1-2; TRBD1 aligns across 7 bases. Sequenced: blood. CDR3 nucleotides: TGCGCCAGCAGCCGCGGACAGGAATGGTATGGCTACACCTTC. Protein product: CASSRGQEWYGYTF.